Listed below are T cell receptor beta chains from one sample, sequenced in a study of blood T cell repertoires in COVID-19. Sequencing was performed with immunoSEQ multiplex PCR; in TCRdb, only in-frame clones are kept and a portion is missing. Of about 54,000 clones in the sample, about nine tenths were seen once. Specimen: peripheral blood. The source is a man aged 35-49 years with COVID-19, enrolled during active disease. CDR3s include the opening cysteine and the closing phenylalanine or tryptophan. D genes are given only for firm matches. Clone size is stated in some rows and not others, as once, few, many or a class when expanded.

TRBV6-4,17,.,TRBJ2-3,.,CASSPSLGGGYTDTQYF,TGTGCCAGCAGTCCGTCTCTGGGAGGGGGATACACAGATACGCAGTATTTT
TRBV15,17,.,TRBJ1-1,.,CATSRPTGSPLNTEAFF,TGTGCCACCAGCAGACCCACAGGGTCGCCCCTGAACACTGAAGCTTTCTTT
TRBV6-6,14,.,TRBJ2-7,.,CASSYGLQAREQYF,TGTGCCAGCAGTTACGGACTTCAAGCGCGGGAGCAGTACTTC
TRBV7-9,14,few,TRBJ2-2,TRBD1,CASSPRLTGGELFF,TGTGCCAGCAGCCCACGCCTGACAGGGGGGGAGCTGTTTTTT
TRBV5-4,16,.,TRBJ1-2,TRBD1,CASSYSRDREGYGYTF,TGTGCCAGCAGCTATTCCCGGGACAGGGAGGGCTATGGCTACACCTTC
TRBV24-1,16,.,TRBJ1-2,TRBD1,CATIRNRGPLGGGYTF,TGTGCCACCATCAGAAACAGGGGCCCCCTCGGGGGTGGCTACACCTTC
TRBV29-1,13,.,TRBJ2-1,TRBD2,CSVGPGGTNEQFF,TGCAGCGTTGGGCCGGGAGGGACGAATGAGCAGTTCTTC
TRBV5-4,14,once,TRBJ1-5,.,CASSTMGSNQPQHF,TGTGCCAGCAGCACCATGGGCAGTAATCAGCCCCAGCATTTT
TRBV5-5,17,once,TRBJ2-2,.,CASTILGGVLNTGELFF,TGTGCCAGCACCATCTTAGGGGGAGTACTGAACACCGGGGAGCTGTTTTTT
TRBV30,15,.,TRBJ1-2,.,CAWSFSGEAYYGYTF,TGTGCCTGGAGCTTCTCGGGGGAGGCGTACTATGGCTACACCTTC
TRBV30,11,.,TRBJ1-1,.,CAWGRNTEAFF,TGTGCCTGGGGGCGGAACACTGAAGCTTTCTTT
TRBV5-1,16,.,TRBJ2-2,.,CASKMGPTVNTGELFF,TGCGCCAGCAAAATGGGCCCTACAGTTAACACCGGGGAGCTGTTTTTT
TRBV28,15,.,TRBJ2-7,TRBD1,CASSPPPLQGGEQYF,TGTGCCAGCAGCCCACCTCCCCTACAGGGGGGAGAGCAGTACTTC
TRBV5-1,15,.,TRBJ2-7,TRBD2,CASSAAGGPTYEQYF,TGCGCCTCCAGTGCTGCGGGAGGGCCTACCTACGAGCAGTACTTC
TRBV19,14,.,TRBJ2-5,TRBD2,CASSRASGQETQYF,TGTGCCAGTAGTCGGGCTAGCGGCCAAGAGACCCAGTACTTC
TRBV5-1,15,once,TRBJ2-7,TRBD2,CASSQTSGSSYEQYF,TGCGCCAGCAGCCAAACTAGCGGGAGCTCCTACGAGCAGTACTTC
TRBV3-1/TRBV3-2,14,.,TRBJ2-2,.,CAVGNRVGAGELFF,TGTGCCGTCGGCAACAGGGTAGGCGCCGGGGAGCTGTTTTTT
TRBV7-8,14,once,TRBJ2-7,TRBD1,CASSLITGDYEQYF,TGTGCCAGCAGCTTAATTACAGGGGACTACGAGCAGTACTTC
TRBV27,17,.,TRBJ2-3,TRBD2,CASSLIGVAGSTDTQYF,TGTGCCAGCAGTTTAATTGGGGTAGCGGGGAGCACAGATACGCAGTATTTT
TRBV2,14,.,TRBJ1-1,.,CASSPQGGATEAFF,TGTGCCAGCAGCCCGCAGGGTGGGGCGACTGAAGCTTTCTTT
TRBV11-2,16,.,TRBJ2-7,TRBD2,CASSPLAGGGTYEQYF,TGTGCCAGCAGCCCACTAGCGGGGGGTGGAACCTACGAGCAGTACTTC
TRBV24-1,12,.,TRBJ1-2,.,CATSDHSYGYTF,TGTGCCACCAGTGATCACAGCTATGGCTACACCTTC
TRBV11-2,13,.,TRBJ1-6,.,CASSLVENSPLHF,TGTGCCAGCAGCTTAGTTGAGAATTCACCCCTCCACTTT
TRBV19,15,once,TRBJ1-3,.,CASSIGPSSGNTIYF,TGTGCCAGTAGTATTGGGCCGAGCTCTGGAAACACCATATATTTT
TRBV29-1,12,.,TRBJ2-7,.,CSAADYPGEQYF,TGCAGCGCGGCGGACTACCCGGGGGAGCAGTACTTC
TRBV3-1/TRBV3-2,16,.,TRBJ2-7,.,CASSHTAPLQGHEQYF,TGTGCCAGCAGCCATACCGCCCCGTTACAGGGTCACGAGCAGTACTTC
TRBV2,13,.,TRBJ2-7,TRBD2,CATRGLAMNEQYF,TGTGCCACTCGGGGACTAGCGATGAACGAGCAGTACTTC
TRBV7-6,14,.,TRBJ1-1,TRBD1,CASSQGQSNTEAFF,TGTGCCAGCAGCCAGGGACAGTCGAACACTGAAGCTTTCTTT
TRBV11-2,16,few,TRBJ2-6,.,CASSPTRTSGANVLTF,TGTGCCAGCAGCCCCACCCGTACATCTGGGGCCAACGTCCTGACTTTC
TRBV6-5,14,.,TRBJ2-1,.,CASRGENSYNEQFF,TGTGCCAGTCGCGGGGAAAACTCCTACAATGAGCAGTTCTTC
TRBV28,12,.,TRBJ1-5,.,CASNLGNQPQHF,TGTGCCAGCAATCTTGGCAATCAGCCCCAGCATTTT
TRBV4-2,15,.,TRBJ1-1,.,CASSQDGGQQTEAFF,TGTGCCAGCAGCCAAGATGGAGGCCAGCAGACTGAAGCTTTCTTT
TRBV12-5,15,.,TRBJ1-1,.,CASGLVGGQHTEAFF,TGTGCTAGTGGTTTGGTAGGAGGGCAGCACACTGAAGCTTTCTTT
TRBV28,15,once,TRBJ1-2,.,CASSPLGGVVAGYTF,TGTGCCAGCAGTCCCTTGGGGGGGGTAGTTGCAGGCTACACCTTC
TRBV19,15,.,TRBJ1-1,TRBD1,CASSPIGDSGTEAFF,TGTGCCAGTAGTCCAATTGGGGACAGCGGCACTGAAGCTTTCTTT
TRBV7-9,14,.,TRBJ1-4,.,CASSGRAWREKLFF,TGTGCCAGCAGCGGACGGGCATGGAGGGAAAAACTGTTTTTT
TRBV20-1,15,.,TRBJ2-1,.,CSASGTSEEGVGQFF,TGCAGTGCTAGTGGGACTTCGGAAGAAGGTGTGGGACAGTTCTTC
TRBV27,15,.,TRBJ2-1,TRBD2,CASSPGTSSYNEQFF,TGTGCCAGCAGCCCGGGGACTAGCTCCTACAATGAGCAGTTCTTC
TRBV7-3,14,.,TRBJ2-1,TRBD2,CASSPGLAVGEQFF,TGTGCCAGCAGCCCCGGACTAGCGGTCGGTGAGCAGTTCTTC
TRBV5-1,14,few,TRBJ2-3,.,CASSRGTDTDTQYF,TGCGCCAGCAGCCGGGGGACGGACACAGATACGCAGTATTTT
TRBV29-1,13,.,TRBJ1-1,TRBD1,CSVNRGMNTEAFF,TGCAGCGTGAACAGGGGAATGAACACTGAAGCTTTCTTT
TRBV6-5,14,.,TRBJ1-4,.,CASSMTGPNEKLFF,TGTGCCAGCAGCATGACAGGTCCTAATGAAAAACTGTTTTTT
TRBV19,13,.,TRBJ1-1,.,CASRKTTNTEAFF,TGTGCCAGTAGGAAAACAACGAACACTGAAGCTTTCTTT
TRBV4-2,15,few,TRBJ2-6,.,CASSQNRAGANVLTF,TGTGCCAGCAGCCAAAACAGGGCTGGGGCCAACGTCCTGACTTTC
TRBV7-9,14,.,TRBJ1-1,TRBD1,CASSQGQVGTEAFF,TGTGCCTCCTCGCAAGGACAGGTGGGCACTGAAGCTTTCTTT
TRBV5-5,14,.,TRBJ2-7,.,CASSLPGNEYEQYF,TGTGCCAGCAGCTTGCCAGGGAATGAGTACGAGCAGTACTTC
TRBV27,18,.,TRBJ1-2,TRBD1,CASSAAGTGGPRGYGYTF,TGTGCCAGCAGTGCAGCCGGGACAGGGGGCCCAAGGGGCTATGGCTACACCTTC
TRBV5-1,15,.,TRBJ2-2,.,CASSLASLASGELFF,TGCGCCAGCAGCTTGGCAAGTCTAGCCTCCGGGGAGCTGTTTTTT
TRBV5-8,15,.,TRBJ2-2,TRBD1,CASTGQVGPTGELFF,TGTGCCAGCACCGGACAGGTCGGGCCGACCGGGGAGCTGTTTTTT